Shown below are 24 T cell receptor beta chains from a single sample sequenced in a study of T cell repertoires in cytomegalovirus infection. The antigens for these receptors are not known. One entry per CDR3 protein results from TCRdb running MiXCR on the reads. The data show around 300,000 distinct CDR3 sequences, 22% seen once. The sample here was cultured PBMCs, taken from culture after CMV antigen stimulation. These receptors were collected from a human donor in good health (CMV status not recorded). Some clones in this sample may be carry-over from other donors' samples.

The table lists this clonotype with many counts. The CDR3 sequence is CANGRTGPSGTGELFF. The CDR3 nucleotides are TGTGCCAACGGAAGGACAGGACCCTCAGGGACCGGGGAGCTGTTTTTT. The chain couples TRBV28 to TRBJ2-2, with 7 bases aligning to TRBD1. CDR1 is MDHEN, CDR2 SYDVKM, per germline. The CDR3 spans 16 residues. V was pared by 10 bases and J by 5 bases, with 16 bases of the junction left unmatched.

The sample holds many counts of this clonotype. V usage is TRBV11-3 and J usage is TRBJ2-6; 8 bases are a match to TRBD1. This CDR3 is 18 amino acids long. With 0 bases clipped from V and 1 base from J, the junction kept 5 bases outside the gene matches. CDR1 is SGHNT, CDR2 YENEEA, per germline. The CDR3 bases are TGTGCCAGCAGCTTAGATCGGCGGACAGGGTCTGGGGCCAACGTCCTGACTTTC. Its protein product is CASSLDRRTGSGANVLTF.

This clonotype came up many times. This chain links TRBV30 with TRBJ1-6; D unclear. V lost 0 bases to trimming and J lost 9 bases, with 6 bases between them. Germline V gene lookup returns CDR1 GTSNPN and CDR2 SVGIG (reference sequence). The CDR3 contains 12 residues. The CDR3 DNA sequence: TGTGCCTGGAGTGTACGTTCTTCACCCCTCCACTTT. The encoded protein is CAWSVRSSPLHF.

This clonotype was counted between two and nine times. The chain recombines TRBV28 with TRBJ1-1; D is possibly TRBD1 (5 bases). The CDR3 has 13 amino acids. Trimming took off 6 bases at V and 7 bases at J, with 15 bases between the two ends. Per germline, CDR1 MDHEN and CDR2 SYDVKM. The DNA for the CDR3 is TGTGCCAGCAGCACTAATCAGGGTATTGAAGCTTTCTTT. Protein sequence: CASSTNQGIEAFF.

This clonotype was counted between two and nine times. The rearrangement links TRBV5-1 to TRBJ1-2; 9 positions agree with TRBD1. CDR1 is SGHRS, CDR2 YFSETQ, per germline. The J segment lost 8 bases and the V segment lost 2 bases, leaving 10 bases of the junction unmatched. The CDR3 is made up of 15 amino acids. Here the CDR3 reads CASSFGTGRSRGYTF. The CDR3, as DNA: TGCGCCAGCAGCTTCGGGACAGGGAGATCTCGCGGCTACACCTTC.

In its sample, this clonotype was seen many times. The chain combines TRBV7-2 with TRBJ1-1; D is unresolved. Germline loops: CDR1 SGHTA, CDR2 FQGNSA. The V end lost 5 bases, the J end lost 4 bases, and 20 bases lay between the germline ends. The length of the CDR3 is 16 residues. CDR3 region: CASSPPPGGEGTEAFF. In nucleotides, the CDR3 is TGTGCCAGCAGCCCCCCCCCCGGAGGTGAGGGCACTGAAGCTTTCTTT.

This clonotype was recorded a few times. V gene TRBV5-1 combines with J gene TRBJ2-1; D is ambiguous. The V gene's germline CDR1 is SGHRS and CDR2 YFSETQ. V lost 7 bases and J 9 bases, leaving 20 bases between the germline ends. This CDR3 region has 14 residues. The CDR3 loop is CASQDRNPNREQFF. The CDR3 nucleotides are TGCGCCAGCCAAGACCGTAACCCTAACCGTGAGCAGTTCTTC.

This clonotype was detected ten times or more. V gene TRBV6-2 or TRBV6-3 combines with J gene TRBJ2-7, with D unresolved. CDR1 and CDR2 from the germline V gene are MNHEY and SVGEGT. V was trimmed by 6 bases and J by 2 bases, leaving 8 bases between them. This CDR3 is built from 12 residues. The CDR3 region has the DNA TGTGCCAGCAGCCCTCATCCCTACGAGCAGTACGTC. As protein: CASSPHPYEQYV.

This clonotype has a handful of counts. CDR3 residues: CAISESTGAGANVLTF. CDR3 coding DNA: TGTGCCATCAGTGAGTCGACCGGGGCTGGGGCCAACGTCCTGACTTTC. V gene TRBV10-3 combines with J gene TRBJ2-6; TRBD2 might be the D (5 bases). This CDR3 comprises 16 residues. The V and J ends lost 0 bases and 2 bases respectively, with 8 bases between them. Germline V gene lookup returns CDR1 ENHRY and CDR2 SYGVKD.

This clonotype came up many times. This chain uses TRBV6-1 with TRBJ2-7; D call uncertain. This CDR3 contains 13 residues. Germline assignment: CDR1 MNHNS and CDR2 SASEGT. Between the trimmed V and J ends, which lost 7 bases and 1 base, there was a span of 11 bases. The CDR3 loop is CASKGTGSYEQYF. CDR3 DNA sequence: TGTGCCAGCAAGGGAACTGGATCCTACGAGCAGTACTTC.

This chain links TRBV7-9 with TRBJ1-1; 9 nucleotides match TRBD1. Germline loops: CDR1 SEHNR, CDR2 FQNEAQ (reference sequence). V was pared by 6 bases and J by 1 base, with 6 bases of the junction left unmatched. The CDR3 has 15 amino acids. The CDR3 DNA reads TGTGCCAGCAGTCTAGGACAGGGGTCGAACACTGAAGCTTTCTTT. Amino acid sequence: CASSLGQGSNTEAFF.

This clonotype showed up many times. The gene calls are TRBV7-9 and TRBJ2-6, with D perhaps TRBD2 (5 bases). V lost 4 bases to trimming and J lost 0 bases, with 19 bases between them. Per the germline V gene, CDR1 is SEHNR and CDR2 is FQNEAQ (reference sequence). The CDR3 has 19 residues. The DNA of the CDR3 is TGTGCCAGCAGCTCAACCTTGGGAGCGGTCGTCTCTGGGGCCAACGTCCTGACTTTC. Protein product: CASSSTLGAVVSGANVLTF.

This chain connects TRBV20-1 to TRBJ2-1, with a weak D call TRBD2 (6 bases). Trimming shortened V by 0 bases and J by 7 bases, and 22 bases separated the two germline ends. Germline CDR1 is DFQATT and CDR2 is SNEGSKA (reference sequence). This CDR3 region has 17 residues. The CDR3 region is CSARDRESGSLLNEQFF. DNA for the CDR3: TGCAGTGCTAGAGATCGGGAGTCAGGGAGTTTGTTGAATGAGCAGTTCTTC.

In DNA form, the CDR3 reads TGTGCCAGCAGCCATTCCGGGACCAGCTCCTACAATGAGCAGTTCTTC. Protein: CASSHSGTSSYNEQFF. This sequence joins TRBV5-6 and TRBJ2-1; the D call may be TRBD1 or TRBD2 (5 bases each). CDR1 is SGHDT and CDR2 is YYEEEE in the germline V gene. V shed 4 bases and J shed 0 bases, with 14 bases lying between them. CDR3 length: 16 amino acids.

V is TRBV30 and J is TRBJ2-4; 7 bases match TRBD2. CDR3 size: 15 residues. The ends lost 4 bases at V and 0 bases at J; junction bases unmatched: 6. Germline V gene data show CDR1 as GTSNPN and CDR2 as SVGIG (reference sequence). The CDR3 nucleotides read TGTGCCTGGAAACCGGGACTACTAGCCAAAAACATTCAGTACTTC. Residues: CAWKPGLLAKNIQYF. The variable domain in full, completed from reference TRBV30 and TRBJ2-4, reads SQTIHQWPATLVQPVGSPLSLECTVEGTSNPNLYWYRQAAGRGLQLLFYSVGIGQISSEVPQNLSASRPQDRQFILSSKKLLLSDSGFYLCAWKPGLLAKNIQYFGAGTRLSVL.

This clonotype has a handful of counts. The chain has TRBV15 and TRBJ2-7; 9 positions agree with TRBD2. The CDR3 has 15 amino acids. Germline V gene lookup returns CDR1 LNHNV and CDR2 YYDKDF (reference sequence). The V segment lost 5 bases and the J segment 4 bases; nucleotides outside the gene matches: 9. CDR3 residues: CATSGESGRMYEQYF. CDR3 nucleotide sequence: TGTGCCACCAGCGGGGAAAGCGGGAGGATGTACGAGCAGTACTTC.

The CDR3 DNA follows: TGTGCCAGCAGCTTAGCGCGGGGAGCGGGAGTAGGGGAGCAGTACTTC. Translating it yields CASSLARGAGVGEQYF. The rearrangement joins TRBV7-2 to TRBJ2-7; TRBD2 matches 8 bases. With 0 bases clipped from V and 7 bases from J, the junction kept 11 bases outside the gene matches. Germline-derived CDR1 and CDR2 are SGHTA and FQGNSA. CDR3 length equals 16 residues.

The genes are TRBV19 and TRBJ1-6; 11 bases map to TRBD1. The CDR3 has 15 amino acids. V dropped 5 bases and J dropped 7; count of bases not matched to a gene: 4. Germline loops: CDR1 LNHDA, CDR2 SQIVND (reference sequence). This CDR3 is CASSPGTGGNSPLHF. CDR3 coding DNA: TGTGCCAGTAGTCCAGGGACAGGGGGAAATTCACCCCTCCACTTT.

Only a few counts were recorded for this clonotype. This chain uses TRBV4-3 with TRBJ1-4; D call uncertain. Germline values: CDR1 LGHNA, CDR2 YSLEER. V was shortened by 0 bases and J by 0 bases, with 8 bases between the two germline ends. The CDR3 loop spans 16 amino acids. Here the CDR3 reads CASSQDGAPTNEKLFF. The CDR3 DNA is TGCGCCAGCAGCCAAGACGGCGCGCCAACTAATGAAAAACTGTTTTTT.

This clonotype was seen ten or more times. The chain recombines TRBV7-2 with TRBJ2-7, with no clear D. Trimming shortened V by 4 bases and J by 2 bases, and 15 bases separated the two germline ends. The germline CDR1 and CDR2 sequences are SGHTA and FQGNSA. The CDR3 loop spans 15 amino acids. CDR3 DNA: TGTGCCAGCAGCTCCGAATTGGGGATAACCTACGAGCAGTACTTC. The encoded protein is CASSSELGITYEQYF.

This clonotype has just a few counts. The CDR3 protein is CASSQDPGWPQHF. The CDR3 DNA follows: TGCGCCAGCAGCCAAGATCCGGGGTGGCCCCAGCATTTT. The chain recombines TRBV4-1 with TRBJ1-5; D remains ambiguous. The germline gives CDR1 MGHRA, CDR2 YSYEKL. The CDR3 loop spans 13 amino acids. V was pared by 0 bases and J by 9 bases, with 9 bases between.

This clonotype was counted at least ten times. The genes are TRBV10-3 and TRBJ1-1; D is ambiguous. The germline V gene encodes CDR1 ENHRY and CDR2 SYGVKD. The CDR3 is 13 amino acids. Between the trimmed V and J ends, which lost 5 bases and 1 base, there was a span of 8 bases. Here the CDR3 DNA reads TGTGCCATCAGTCCCGACGGGAACACTGAAGCTTTCTTT. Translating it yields CAISPDGNTEAFF.

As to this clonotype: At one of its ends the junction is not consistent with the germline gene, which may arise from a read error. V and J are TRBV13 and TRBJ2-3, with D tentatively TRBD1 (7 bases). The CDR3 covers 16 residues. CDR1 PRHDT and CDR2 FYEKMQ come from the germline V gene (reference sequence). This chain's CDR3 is CASSVGRTGLTDTQYF. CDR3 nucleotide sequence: TGTGCCAGCAGCGTAGGGAGGACAGGACTCACAGATACGCAGTATTTT.

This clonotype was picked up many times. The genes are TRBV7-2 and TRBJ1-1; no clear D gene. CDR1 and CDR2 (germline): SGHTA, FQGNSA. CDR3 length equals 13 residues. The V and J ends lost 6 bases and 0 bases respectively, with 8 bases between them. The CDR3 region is CASSSGMNTEAFF. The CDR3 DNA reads TGTGCCAGCAGTTCCGGGATGAACACTGAAGCTTTCTTT. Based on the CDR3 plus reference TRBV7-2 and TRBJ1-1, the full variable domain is GAGVSQSPSNKVTEKGKDVELRCDPISGHTALYWYRQSLGQGLEFLIYFQGNSAPDKSGLPSDRFSAERTGGSVSTLTIQRTQQEDSAVYLCASSSGMNTEAFFGQGTRLTVV.